This entry describes one TCR beta chain. The data were taken from a study of shared T cell receptors in the human thymus. The table came from immunoSEQ multiplex PCR; TCRdb's copy has only in-frame clones and leaves some out. The sample consists of approximately 660,000 clones, approximately 88% of them appearing once. The trim removed 3 bases at V and 3 bases at J, leaving 6 bases unmatched. The CDR3 has 16 amino acids. CDR1 is MNHEY, CDR2 SVGAGI, per germline. This sample was also put to use in a study of human thymus T cells. As that report states: The sample donors, healthy Finnish infants, were having corrective surgery for congenital heart defects. Thymus tissue for the work was resected from patients undergoing corrective heart surgery. Within thymic and blood repertoires, V and J gene usage appeared to be biased. Among unrelated individuals, related research reported thymic repertoires that overlapped highly.

The sequencing sample was made of thymocytes. J is TRBJ2-3 and V is TRBV6-5; 10 nucleotides match TRBD1. This receptor was obtained from a boy in the first two years of life with a congenital heart defect. The CDR3 spells CASSYWGQGRTDTQYF. CDR3 DNA: TGTGCCAGCAGTTATTGGGGACAGGGGCGGACAGATACGCAGTATTTT.